This TCR beta chain appears in the sequencing data of a study of blood T cell repertoires in COVID-19. Background on the study: From T cells, B-cell-depleted T cells, or PBMCs came the material, which was cDNA or gDNA.

This clone is a singleton in its sample. Authors' processing steps: It was from reference gene primer amplification that nucleated cell counts were estimated. Clones were sequenced by immunoSEQ multiplex PCR, and TCRdb holds only the in-frame ones, with some missing. For V, J and clone size, that table is used; D and trimming come from the DNA. The sample yields 350,000 to 550,000 clones, 85% to 90% seen once. The germline CDR1 and CDR2 sequences are MNHNS and SASEGT. There are 14 residues in the CDR3. V was clipped by 3 bases and J by 4 bases, with 10 bases between them. Participants spanned ages about 18 to 100 years and resided in about 25 US areas. Participant reports of clinical history set cohort assignment.

The chain employs TRBV6-1 and TRBJ1-3, with D unresolved. This TCR was sampled from a man aged 25 to 45 who had recovered from COVID-19. The specimen was PBMCs or T cells enriched from blood (not recorded which). CDR3 coding DNA: TGTGCCAGCAGTGAGATTGGGCCCGGAAACACCATATATTTT. It translates to CASSEIGPGNTIYF.